A single TCR beta chain is shown here with its context. Unmatched junction bases numbered 6, after V lost 0 bases and J lost 7 bases. The germline gives CDR1 SGHRS, CDR2 YFSETQ. The CDR3 sequence is 15 residues long. Together with a sample-barcoded 5' primer, a J-beta primer mix was included in a second PCR lasting about 7 to 11 cycles. TCRdb reanalysed the 5' RACE reads using MiXCR and keeps one entry per CDR3 protein. The sample shows about 670,000 distinct CDR3 sequences, over 40% of them seen only once. Donation came from healthy Caucasian individuals in Russia who were aged 6 to 90. The sample belongs to a study of blood T cells in healthy people across ages. Looking at the study overall: With template switching, about one barcoded beta molecule was captured per two T cells.

The gene calls are TRBV5-1 and TRBJ2-1; 8 positions agree with TRBD2. This clonotype was obtained from a man older than 75 in good health. The sample comprised blood. The CDR3 coding sequence is TGCGCCAGCAGCTTGGACGGGAGGGGGTGGAATGAGCAGTTCTTC. Residues: CASSLDGRGWNEQFF.